This TCR beta chain appears in the sequencing data of a study of regulatory T cells in long-lasting Graves disease (dated by TCRdb to 2020 to 2022). Describing the broader study: Patients with newly diagnosed Graves' disease had been on antithyroid drugs for under 3 months. Patients with persistent Graves' disease were compared with patients with newly diagnosed Graves' disease using TCR sequencing and RNA sequencing of peripheral blood. The study was registered as a clinical trial and conducted in China. A total of 33 samples were covered by TCR sequencing, comprising approximately 13 persistent and around 20 newly diagnosed Graves' disease patients. What the research found in general, with its limitations: Peripheral blood alone was examined, since thyroid tissue, which constituted the primary lesion, could not be accessed. The authors acknowledged the small sample size as a limitation that may reduce accuracy. Only the TCR beta chain was sequenced and analyzed. Persistent Graves' disease patients showed lower TCR Shannon entropy and fewer highly expanded clones than newly diagnosed patients, suggesting clonal expansion. Patients with persistent disease shared more public clonotypes (under 3,000) than newly diagnosed patients did (more than 900). Preferential use of TRBV28, TRBJ1-2 and TRBJ2-5 was observed in persistent disease, whereas TRBV20-1 and TRBJ2-1 were favored in newly diagnosed disease.

V and J lose 6 bases and 4 bases, and a span of 14 bases separates them. The CDR3 sequence holds 14 residues, the cysteine and phenylalanine included. Here the CDR3 DNA is all that survives: 42 bases in frame from base 1. The germline V gene specifies SGHTA as CDR1 and FQGNSA as CDR2. According to the study, the label for this sample's time point signals: newly diagnosed GD, antithyroid drugs for less than 3 months. RNA was extracted from PBMCs in TRIzol for both TCR sequencing and RNA sequencing. The diagnosis of Graves' disease was made according to American Thyroid Association guidelines. Patients were recruited from an endocrinology department in Xi'an, China. Each patient gave about 10 milliliters of peripheral blood, collected in an EDTA anticoagulant tube. Ficoll Paque Plus density gradient separation was used to isolate PBMCs, and no further T cell sorting was done. An Agilent 2100 Bioanalyzer and agarose gel were used to check RNA quality, while a NanoDrop 2000 measured RNA concentration.

The library was built by means of multiplex PCR. Sequenced using an Illumina HiSeq 4000. TCR beta libraries were built with iRepertoire HTBI primers and Arm-PCR amplification of CDR3 regions. Before sequencing, the PCR products went through gel purification. In the authors' own workflow: A total of 62 TRBV and 14 TRBJ segments were identified across samples and were used for gene usage analysis of CDR3 amino acid clonotypes. Filtered high-quality paired reads were merged into contigs using COPE and FqMerger. BLAST was used to align contigs to IMGT TRBV, TRBD and TRBJ reference genes, with CDR3 defined following IMGT. Any clonotype with a frequency above 0.1% was counted as a highly expanded clone. Shannon entropy served as the measure of repertoire diversity, while the Gini coefficient captured V-J evenness. Clonotypes shared by more than one individual were considered public. The public sequencing data were trimmed at Q25 with fastp and processed into clonotypes with MiXCR by TCRdb, which kept only in-frame beta chains. CDR3 protein duplicates are merged, each entry listing the most common genes and DNA. TCRdb's processing, not the study's, gives the V and J calls here. Counted in this sample were about 420,000 distinct CDR3 sequences; 16% of them appeared once. The ten most abundant clones make up around 23% of the sample.

As regards this clonotype: What antigen it recognizes has not been identified. Base qualities are not at hand, and no much larger clone is one base apart.

These sequences were also reported in another study, on T cells in Graves' hyperthyroidism and ophthalmopathy. Taken from the second paper: Stable Graves' hyperthyroidism was defined as the absence of progression to ophthalmopathy over 18 months of follow-up. Hyperthyroidism patients were newly diagnosed, had a disease duration of under 2 months, and were aged 18 to 65 years. Patients with uncontrolled infections, other autoimmune diseases, pregnancy or lactation were excluded. Diagnoses relied on clinical symptoms, serum thyroxine and TRAb, thyroid ultrasound and orbital computed tomography. The TCR CDR3 was subjected to a first round of RT-PCR using the HTBI primer set and the Qiagen OneStep RT-PCR kit. Most expanded thyroid clonotypes (frequency above 0.001) were also detected in blood, a finding suggesting that blood repertoires may reflect thyroid immune responses. A 13 V-J signature model separated ophthalmopathy from stable hyperthyroidism, with 87.88% sensitivity and about 81% specificity in cross-validation and 80%/75% in testing. During validation, the model predicted progression to ophthalmopathy a median of around 7 months ahead of onset, with almost 71% sensitivity and roughly 75% specificity. TCR V-J signatures able to tell the groups apart were searched for in a discovery cohort of 95 or so patients, of whom under 45 had Graves' ophthalmopathy and more than 55 had stable Graves' hyperthyroidism. Prospective prediction of ophthalmopathy was tested in an independent validation cohort consisting of about 19 hyperthyroidism patients and around 16 patients who later progressed to ophthalmopathy. The 95 to 100 discovery patients were randomly divided into training and test sets at a 7:3 ratio. In addition, the study compared T-cell repertoires in thyroid tissue and in blood from roughly 6 Graves' hyperthyroidism patients. Following sampling, methimazole starting at 30 mg daily was given to hyperthyroidism patients, and high-dose intravenous methylprednisolone was given to ophthalmopathy patients. The libraries were constructed in a second round of multiplex PCR and then size-selected and purified. Paired-end sequencing of the libraries was performed with 100 bp reads on an Illumina HiSeq2000. SOAPnuke was used to process the raw data, removing reads that contained adapters or uncalled bases, had a mean Phred below 15, or lacked an exact match to the constant primer or identifier. COPE v1.2.5 was used to merge high-quality paired reads, and clonotypes were defined as unique nucleotide sequences. Clonotypes were aligned to IMGT TRBV, TRBD and TRBJ reference segments using MiTCR v1.1. Only V-J combinations with frequency above 0.0001, covering 99.2% of repertoires, were analysed. The TCS score was defined as the ratio of F50 (clonal expansion) to E x V (chaos), calculated using BLOSUM62-based TCRdist between CDR3 peptides within each V-J. Welch's t-statistics and random forest reduced roughly 540 V-J features to about 12, which were used in a naive Bayes classifier (R e1071). Sample size was not statistically predetermined, and investigators were not blinded to group allocation. The paper describes TCR Vbeta CDR3 sequencing of 140 or so peripheral blood samples, made up of some 42 ophthalmopathy patients, roughly 72 hyperthyroidism patients and 17 progressor patients.

The rearranged segments are TRBV7-2 and TRBJ2-3, with the D gene too uncertain to name. This receptor was obtained from a young woman with Graves disease. Donor details come from another sample of the same person, matched by shared clones. Sequences were derived from peripheral blood mononuclear cells (PBMCs), sampled at new diagnosis, from a patient treated with antithyroid drugs. The CDR3 reads as follows: CASSRNSRPDTQYF. The sequence in DNA is TGTGCCAGCAGTAGGAATAGCCGCCCAGATACGCAGTATTTT.